This TCR beta chain was sequenced for a study of blood T cell repertoires in COVID-19. Study in general: Acute and convalescent COVID-19 specimens originated in the United States, Italy and Spain. Nucleic acid was either cDNA or gDNA, and it came from T cells, B-cell-depleted T cells, or PBMCs.

In the original analysis: Counts of nucleated cells, estimated from reference gene primer amplification, were obtained. Produced via immunoSEQ multiplex PCR; TCRdb's table is partial and in-frame only. That table furnishes V, J and clone size, whereas the DNA furnished D and trimming. The table shows more than 300,000 clones, with more than 70% occurring only once. The CDR3 sequence is 16 residues long. The V gene lost 4 bases and the J gene lost 3 bases, with 16 bases spanning the gap. The germline gives CDR1 SGHAT, CDR2 FQNNGV. Recovered Cohort 3 donors showed two negative PCRs, clearance, or symptom resolution.

This clonotype was sampled from a woman aged 18 to 35 who had recovered from COVID-19. V usage is TRBV11-2 and J usage is TRBJ2-1, with D possibly TRBD2 on 5 matching bases. The source material was PBMCs or T cells enriched from blood (not recorded which). CDR3 loop: CASSSADRRDYNEQFF. In DNA, the CDR3 is TGTGCCAGCAGCTCTGCGGACCGTCGGGACTACAATGAGCAGTTCTTC.